This is a list of T cell receptor beta chains from one sample in a study of PD-1 blockade in classical Hodgkin lymphoma. TCRdb's table, derived via immunoSEQ multiplex PCR, lists solely in-frame clones and lacks some. The repertoire has about 90,000 clones, about nine tenths of them found once; the top ten carry under 3.5%. The sample here was peripheral blood mononuclear cells (PBMCs), taken before the fourth cycle of nivolumab. The receptors come from a human donor with classical Hodgkin lymphoma. Each CDR3 is given with its conserved first and last residue. The D gene is left open where the match is weak. A clone size is listed for some rows: how often the clone was seen (once, few, many), or a class if it is expanded.

>NA|TRBV10-3|TRBD1|TRBJ2-5
CAISPTGIKETQYF
TGTGCCATCAGCCCGACAGGGATAAAGGAGACCCAGTACTTC
>NA|TRBV27|NA|TRBJ1-6
CASSGPQGIQLSSPLHF
TGTGCCAGCAGTGGACCCCAGGGAATTCAACTTAGTTCACCCCTCCACTTT
>NA|TRBV19|TRBD1|TRBJ2-7
CASSVGQGVSYEQYF
TGTGCCAGTAGTGTGGGACAGGGGGTTTCCTACGAGCAGTACTTC
>few|TRBV30|NA|TRBJ1-5
CAWSVGARSNQPQHF
TGTGCCTGGAGTGTAGGGGCGAGGAGCAATCAGCCCCAGCATTTT
>NA|TRBV6-5|NA|TRBJ2-7
CASSYPGYEQYF
TGTGCCAGCAGTTACCCGGGCTACGAGCAGTACTTC
>once|TRBV7-8|NA|TRBJ1-4
CASSLQGSVSEKLFF
TGTGCCAGCAGCTTACAGGGTTCGGTCAGTGAAAAACTGTTTTTT
>NA|TRBV2|NA|TRBJ2-1
CAILQHGSNEQFF
TGTGCCATCCTACAGCACGGGAGCAATGAGCAGTTCTTC
>NA|TRBV4-3|TRBD1|TRBJ1-4
CASSQDFQGAREKLFF
TGCGCCAGCAGCCAAGATTTCCAGGGGGCGCGTGAAAAACTGTTTTTT
>NA|TRBV6-5|NA|TRBJ2-7
CASSSPPGSGPYEQYF
TGTGCCAGCAGTTCCCCCCCGGGTAGCGGACCCTACGAGCAGTACTTC
>NA|TRBV28|NA|TRBJ1-2
CASSFTRWGGYTF
TGTGCCAGCAGTTTTACCCGGTGGGGTGGCTACACCTTC
>NA|TRBV11-3|NA|TRBJ1-2
CASSDGGWLGGYTF
TGTGCCAGCAGCGACGGGGGATGGTTAGGTGGCTACACCTTC
>NA|TRBV10-2|NA|TRBJ1-6
CASSERENSPLHF
TGCGCCAGCAGTGAGAGGGAGAATTCACCCCTCCACTTT
>NA|TRBV5-5|TRBD1|TRBJ2-7
CASNRGDNYEQYF
TGTGCCAGCAACAGGGGCGACAACTACGAGCAGTACTTC
>NA|TRBV11-3|NA|TRBJ2-5
CASSLTSNAIALSRETQYF
TGTGCCAGCAGCTTGACCTCTAACGCGATCGCACTGTCTCGGGAGACCCAGTACTTC
>NA|TRBV7-9|TRBD2|TRBJ2-3
CASSNGLAGGGGDTQYF
TGTGCCAGCAGCAATGGACTAGCGGGGGGTGGAGGAGATACGCAGTATTTT
>once|TRBV18|NA|TRBJ1-4
CASSPLATTNEKLFF
TGTGCCAGCTCACCCTTGGCGACAACTAATGAAAAACTGTTTTTT
>NA|TRBV20-1|NA|TRBJ2-7
CSYGGSYEQYF
TGCAGTTACGGCGGGTCCTACGAGCAGTACTTC
>NA|TRBV10-1|TRBD1|TRBJ2-7
CASSTDRGLKTYEQYF
TGCGCCAGCAGTACGGACAGGGGGCTAAAAACTTACGAGCAGTACTTC
>NA|TRBV29-1|TRBD1|TRBJ1-5
CSVKGTGHQPQHF
TGCAGCGTGAAGGGGACAGGGCATCAGCCCCAGCATTTT
>NA|TRBV11-1|NA|TRBJ1-6
CASSYSNSPLHF
TGTGCCAGCAGCTACAGTAATTCACCCCTCCACTTT
>NA|TRBV6-6|TRBD1|TRBJ1-5
CASRPMQGASNQPQHF
TGTGCCAGCAGGCCCATGCAGGGGGCTAGCAATCAGCCCCAGCATTTT
>NA|TRBV30|NA|TRBJ1-1
CAWSYGTPEKAFF
TGTGCCTGGAGTTATGGGACGCCAGAGAAAGCTTTCTTT
>NA|TRBV5-1|NA|TRBJ1-2
CASSLGRDGYTF
TGCGCCAGCAGCTTAGGGAGGGATGGCTACACCTTC
>NA|TRBV18|NA|TRBJ1-5
CASSLRDWGNQPQHF
TGTGCCAGCTCACTGAGGGATTGGGGCAATCAGCCCCAGCATTTT
>NA|TRBV27|NA|TRBJ1-6
CASTPQRGGHSPLHF
TGTGCCAGCACCCCACAGAGGGGTGGGCATTCACCCCTCCACTTT
>NA|TRBV7-9|NA|TRBJ2-1
CASSRAGDEQFF
TGTGCCAGCAGCCGGGCGGGCGATGAGCAGTTCTTC
>NA|TRBV7-2|TRBD1|TRBJ2-7
CASSFEGQWTYEQYF
TGTGCCAGCAGCTTCGAGGGACAGTGGACCTACGAGCAGTACTTC
>NA|TRBV6-5|NA|TRBJ1-4
CASSYNRVHEKLFF
TGTGCCAGCAGTTACAACAGGGTTCATGAAAAACTGTTTTTT
>NA|TRBV9|NA|TRBJ1-3
CASSVATKGGGRNTIYF
TGTGCCAGCAGCGTAGCCACCAAAGGGGGGGGAAGAAACACCATATATTTT
>NA|TRBV27|TRBD2|TRBJ2-3
CASSLSFDWTSGGTDTQYF
TGTGCCAGCAGTTTATCCTTCGACTGGACTAGCGGGGGCACAGATACGCAGTATTTT
>NA|TRBV28|TRBD2|TRBJ2-1
CASSDSGEPYNEQFF
TGTGCCAGCAGTGATAGCGGGGAACCCTACAATGAGCAGTTCTTC
>NA|TRBV7-3|NA|TRBJ2-7
CASSPDRTGYHEQYF
TGTGCCAGCAGCCCGGATAGGACGGGGTACCACGAGCAGTACTTC
>few|TRBV19|NA|TRBJ1-5
CASSISSQPQHF
TGTGCCAGTAGTATCTCCAGTCAGCCCCAGCATTTT
>NA|TRBV19|TRBD2|TRBJ2-3
CASSIHPGLAGVSTDTQYF
TGTGCCAGTAGTATCCACCCGGGACTAGCGGGAGTAAGCACAGATACGCAGTATTTT
>NA|TRBV5-8|NA|TRBJ1-4
CASSYMTSGVSRFF
TGTGCCAGCAGCTATATGACCTCGGGCGTTTCACGGTTTTTT
>NA|TRBV6-5|NA|TRBJ2-1
CASRRGGSNEQFF
TGTGCCAGCAGAAGGGGGGGTAGCAATGAGCAGTTCTTC
>once|TRBV10-1|NA|TRBJ2-1
CASSAFQGMSSYNEQFF
TGCGCCAGCAGTGCGTTTCAGGGGATGAGCTCCTACAATGAGCAGTTCTTC
>once|TRBV2|NA|TRBJ2-1
CASSDVVEGRGEQFF
TGTGCCAGCAGTGATGTAGTGGAGGGGCGGGGTGAGCAGTTCTTC
>NA|TRBV10-3|NA|TRBJ2-7
CAISEQGYEQYF
TGTGCCATCAGTGAGCAGGGGTACGAGCAGTACTTC
>NA|TRBV30|TRBD1|TRBJ2-1
CAWNVWDRGYNEQFF
TGTGCCTGGAACGTGTGGGACAGGGGCTACAATGAGCAGTTCTTC
>NA|TRBV4-2|NA|TRBJ1-1
CASSQGSTWNTEAFF
TGTGCCAGCAGCCAAGGATCCACGTGGAACACTGAAGCTTTCTTT
>NA|TRBV6-5|TRBD1|TRBJ1-1
CASNRGRGPTEAFF
TGTGCCAGCAACCGGGGCAGGGGGCCCACTGAAGCTTTCTTT